Listed below are T cell receptor beta chains from one sample, sequenced in a study of Ad26.COV2.S vaccination and SARS-CoV-2 variants. Using immunoSEQ multiplex PCR, the repertoire was profiled, and TCRdb retains in-frame clones only, with some absent. This table holds over 400,000 clones, about 91% found once. The source was peripheral blood, collected in a trial of Ad26.COV2.S vaccine versus placebo. These receptors all come from a person between 18 and 59 years old who received the Ad26.COV2.S COVID-19 vaccine or a placebo. The CDR3 runs from the conserved cysteine through the conserved F or W. Fields, in order: CDR3 protein, CDR3 DNA, V gene, J gene, clone size, D gene. The D gene is left open where the match is weak. Clone size appears in some rows only: once, few, many, or a class for an expanded clone.

CSVSSGGPSDTQYF	TGCAGCGTTAGCTCGGGAGGGCCATCGGATACGCAGTATTTT	TRBV29-1	TRBJ2-3	.	TRBD2
CASRGRMNTEAFF	TGTGCCAGCAGGGGTCGGATGAACACTGAAGCTTTCTTT	TRBV2	TRBJ1-1	.	.
CASSPRARVITGELFF	TGTGCCAGCTCACCACGGGCCAGGGTGATAACCGGGGAGCTGTTTTTT	TRBV18	TRBJ2-2	.	.
CASSEVGGDNSPLHF	TGTGCCAGCAGTGAAGTAGGGGGGGATAACTCACCCCTCCACTTT	TRBV6-1	TRBJ1-6	.	.
CAWSRNRVIVDTEAFF	TGTGCCTGGAGTAGAAACAGGGTGATTGTGGACACTGAAGCTTTCTTT	TRBV30	TRBJ1-1	once	.
CASSQDPREEQYF	TGCGCCAGCAGCCAAGATCCCAGGGAGGAGCAGTACTTC	TRBV4-1	TRBJ2-7	.	.
CASSQPEDRVGLSAQPQHF	TGCGCCAGCAGTCAGCCCGAGGACAGGGTAGGCCTCTCGGCACAGCCCCAGCATTTT	TRBV23-1	TRBJ1-5	once	TRBD1
CASSLYGRGYGYTF	TGTGCCAGCAGCTTATATGGCAGGGGTTATGGCTACACCTTC	TRBV7-9	TRBJ1-2	.	.
CASGARGSGYTF	TGTGCCAGCGGCGCTAGGGGGAGTGGCTACACCTTC	TRBV11-3	TRBJ1-2	once	.
CASSLLAGAHQETQYF	TGTGCCAGCAGCTTGTTAGCGGGGGCCCACCAAGAGACCCAGTACTTC	TRBV11-1	TRBJ2-5	.	TRBD2
CASKTGGGQPQHF	TGTGCCAGCAAGACAGGGGGCGGACAGCCCCAGCATTTT	TRBV19	TRBJ1-5	.	TRBD1
CASSLVHEQFF	TGTGCCAGCAGTTTGGTACATGAGCAGTTCTTC	TRBV12-3/TRBV12-4	TRBJ2-1	.	.
CASNRRLAGAAEQFF	TGTGCCAGCAACAGGCGACTAGCGGGAGCTGCTGAGCAGTTCTTC	TRBV5-4	TRBJ2-1	few	TRBD2
CASSHDPGLETQYF	TGCGCCAGCAGCCACGACCCGGGACTAGAAACGCAGTATTTT	TRBV4-1	TRBJ2-3	.	TRBD2
CASSPQSGAGNTIYF	TGTGCCAGCTCACCACAATCCGGGGCTGGAAACACCATATATTTT	TRBV18	TRBJ1-3	once	.
CASSLSHNSPLHF	TGTGCCAGTAGTTTATCGCATAATTCACCCCTCCACTTT	TRBV19	TRBJ1-6	.	.
CASSINQGGSSTEAFF	TGTGCCAGCTCAATAAATCAAGGGGGCTCGAGCACTGAAGCTTTCTTT	TRBV18	TRBJ1-1	.	TRBD1
CASSQAGRQGTYQAFF	TGCGCCAGCAGCCAAGCGGGACGACAGGGTACCTACCAAGCTTTCTTT	TRBV4-1	TRBJ1-1	.	TRBD1
CASSLGHFNYGYTF	TGCGCCAGCAGCTTGGGGCATTTTAACTATGGCTACACCTTC	TRBV5-1	TRBJ1-2	few	.
CASSFDSEAFF	TGTGCCAGCAGCTTTGACAGTGAAGCTTTCTTT	TRBV7-9	TRBJ1-1	.	.
CASSPPGLQGSEQFF	TGTGCCAGCAGCCCCCCCGGGCTTCAGGGGTCTGAGCAGTTCTTC	TRBV11-3	TRBJ2-1	.	.
CASSKTGTGAGEQYF	TGTGCCAGCAGCAAAACCGGGACAGGGGCGGGAGAGCAGTACTTC	TRBV9	TRBJ2-7	.	TRBD1
CASSRRKTSGRAGEQFF	TGTGCCAGCAGCAGACGAAAGACTAGCGGGAGGGCTGGTGAGCAGTTCTTC	TRBV9	TRBJ2-1	.	TRBD2
CASSLSEAIIPYEQYF	TGTGCCAGCAGTTTATCTGAGGCCATTATTCCCTACGAGCAGTACTTC	TRBV27	TRBJ2-7	.	.
CASSSPHIILTDTQYF	TGTGCCAGCAGCTCCCCTCACATTATATTGACAGATACGCAGTATTTT	TRBV7-9	TRBJ2-3	.	.
CASRDTWLLNYGYTF	TGTGCCAGCAGGGACACCTGGCTCCTAAACTATGGCTACACCTTC	TRBV6-6	TRBJ1-2	.	.
CASSKQGYDGNTIYF	TGTGCCAGCAGTAAACAGGGGTACGACGGAAACACCATATATTTT	TRBV6-5	TRBJ1-3	.	TRBD1
CAWSVPGGGSEKLFF	TGTGCCTGGAGTGTACCGGGGGGCGGGAGTGAAAAACTGTTTTTT	TRBV30	TRBJ1-4	.	.
CASSELGADTEAFF	TGTGCCAGCAGTGAACTAGGGGCGGACACTGAAGCTTTCTTT	TRBV2	TRBJ1-1	.	.
CASRSTGAEGEKLFF	TGCGCCAGCAGGTCGACAGGGGCCGAGGGTGAAAAACTGTTTTTT	TRBV5-1	TRBJ1-4	.	TRBD1
CASEEDRVFLDTQYF	TGTGCCAGCGAAGAGGACCGGGTTTTTTTGGATACGCAGTATTTT	TRBV2	TRBJ2-3	.	.
CASRQILDGELFF	TGTGCCAGCAGACAGATCCTTGACGGGGAGCTGTTTTTT	TRBV11-2	TRBJ2-2	.	.
CASSLFKAPDTQYF	TGTGCCAGCAGTTTATTTAAGGCTCCAGATACGCAGTATTTT	TRBV27	TRBJ2-3	.	.
CASSLRDRGGEKLFF	TGCGCCAGCAGCCTCCGGGACAGGGGTGGTGAAAAACTGTTTTTT	TRBV4-1	TRBJ1-4	.	TRBD1
CASSRSASSYNEQFF	TGCGCCAGCAGCCGTAGCGCGAGCTCCTACAATGAGCAGTTCTTC	TRBV5-1	TRBJ2-1	.	.
CASSYPTVYSNQPQHF	TGTGCCAGCAGTTACCCGACAGTTTATAGCAATCAGCCCCAGCATTTT	TRBV6-2/TRBV6-3	TRBJ1-5	once	.
CASSIGGGTGSHEQYF	TGTGCCAGCAGCATTGGGGGGGGGACAGGGTCCCACGAGCAGTACTTC	TRBV7-6	TRBJ2-7	.	TRBD1
CAISDRGGNTIYF	TGTGCCATCAGTGACCGGGGAGGAAACACCATATATTTT	TRBV10-3	TRBJ1-3	.	.
CASSYAGGQNSPLHF	TGTGCCAGCAGTTACGCGGGGGGACAGAATTCACCCCTCCACTTT	TRBV6-6	TRBJ1-6	.	TRBD1
CSVAARAARLRSSYNEQFF	TGCAGCGTTGCAGCGCGGGCAGCTAGACTAAGAAGCTCCTACAATGAGCAGTTCTTC	TRBV29-1	TRBJ2-1	.	.
CASNPGTSGGGNTQYF	TGCGCCAGCAACCCCGGGACTAGCGGGGGAGGCAATACGCAGTATTTT	TRBV4-3	TRBJ2-3	.	TRBD2
CAISDQGAEGGYTF	TGTGCCATCAGTGACCAGGGGGCAGAAGGCGGCTACACCTTC	TRBV10-3	TRBJ1-2	.	TRBD1
CASTKGQGREPQHF	TGTGCCAGCACTAAGGGACAGGGGAGGGAGCCCCAGCATTTT	TRBV2	TRBJ1-5	once	TRBD1
CASSFVNTEAFF	TGTGCCAGCAGTTTCGTGAACACTGAAGCTTTCTTT	TRBV28	TRBJ1-1	once	.
CSVDPGTARNYGYTF	TGCAGCGTTGACCCTGGGACAGCAAGGAACTATGGCTACACCTTC	TRBV29-1	TRBJ1-2	.	TRBD1
CASSPPGGNTIYF	TGTGCCAGCAGCCCTCCAGGTGGAAACACCATATATTTT	TRBV4-2	TRBJ1-3	.	.
CASSSNPLWGIQETQYF	TGTGCCAGCAGCTCCAATCCCCTGTGGGGGATCCAAGAGACCCAGTACTTC	TRBV13	TRBJ2-5	.	.
CASSLGWAKTDTQYF	TGCGCCAGCAGCTTGGGGTGGGCTAAGACAGATACGCAGTATTTT	TRBV5-1	TRBJ2-3	.	.
CASKQTGTREKLFF	TGTGCCAGCAAACAAACAGGGACTCGTGAAAAACTGTTTTTT	TRBV14	TRBJ1-4	.	.
CASSFRTEAFF	TGTGCCAGCAGTTTTCGCACTGAAGCTTTCTTT	TRBV13	TRBJ1-1	.	.
CASSYDILYEQYF	TGTGCCAGCAGCTATGACATTCTCTACGAGCAGTACTTC	TRBV7-9	TRBJ2-7	.	.
CASSAPTANTEAFF	TGTGCCAGCAGCGCGCCGACAGCGAACACTGAAGCTTTCTTT	TRBV13	TRBJ1-1	.	.
CATSREGGTNEKLFF	TGTGCCACCAGCAGAGAGGGGGGAACTAATGAAAAACTGTTTTTT	TRBV15	TRBJ1-4	.	.
CSVPGWWGPETQYF	TGCAGCGTCCCGGGGTGGTGGGGCCCAGAGACCCAGTACTTC	TRBV29-1	TRBJ2-5	once	.
CASSLGLDQTQYF	TGTGCCAGCAGCTTAGGTCTGGACCAGACCCAGTACTTC	TRBV7-6	TRBJ2-5	.	.
CASSLGGAGEAFF	TGTGCCAGCAGCTTAGGCGGGGCCGGGGAAGCTTTCTTT	TRBV7-8	TRBJ1-1	.	.
CASSLASGLALYEQYF	TGTGCCAGCAGCTTAGCTAGCGGTCTAGCCCTCTACGAGCAGTACTTC	TRBV7-2	TRBJ2-7	.	.
CSVATGNSNQPQHF	TGCAGCGTTGCTACGGGAAATAGCAATCAGCCCCAGCATTTT	TRBV29-1	TRBJ1-5	few	.
CASSFGSYGYTF	TGTGCCAGCAGCTTTGGCAGCTATGGCTACACCTTC	TRBV5-5	TRBJ1-2	.	.
CASSLGGPEGRGRYEQYF	TGCGCCAGCAGCTTGGGTGGGCCTGAAGGCAGAGGCAGGTACGAGCAGTACTTC	TRBV5-1	TRBJ2-7	once	.